These 5 T cell receptor beta chains were all obtained from the same sample, sequenced in a study of T-cell memory formation after mild COVID-19. TCRdb re-derived calls from the 5' RACE reads in MiXCR, one entry per CDR3 protein. The sample has 300,000 to 400,000 distinct CDR3 sequences, 25% to 30% seen once; the top ten hold about 13%. The sample taken for sequencing was PBMCs or a T cell subset sorted from them (not recorded which). These receptors all stem from an adult woman who had mild COVID-19 (a few samples of this study predate the infection). Cell type and time point are not known.

The rearrangement joins TRBV3-1 to TRBJ1-5; possibly TRBD1 for D (5 bases). Germline V gene data show CDR1 as LGHDT and CDR2 as YNNKEL (reference sequence). This CDR3 has 17 residues. Trimming stripped 4 bases from V and 9 bases from J, with 25 bases between. The CDR3 here is CASSPTWRGASGGPQHF. CDR3 nucleotide sequence: TGTGCCAGCAGCCCTACCTGGAGGGGCGCTTCTGGAGGGCCCCAGCATTTT.

The J gene is TRBJ1-2, the V gene TRBV6-1, with 9 positions matching TRBD1. V shed 6 bases and J 6 bases; nucleotides not matched to a gene: 5. The CDR3 extends over 13 amino acids. Germline V lookup: CDR1 MNHNS, CDR2 SASEGT. CDR3 bases: TGTGCCAGCAGGAACAGGGGGCAGCATGGCTACACCTTC. Translating gives CASRNRGQHGYTF.

V gene TRBV6-5 combines with J gene TRBJ2-3, with a tentative D call TRBD1 (6 bases). The CDR3 sequence is 15 residues long. V lost 6 bases and J 0 bases, leaving 13 bases between the germline ends. Germline loops: CDR1 MNHEY, CDR2 SVGAGI. CDR3 DNA sequence: TGTGCCAGCAGGCGCGTGGACAGTAGCACAGATACGCAGTATTTT. Its translation is CASRRVDSSTDTQYF.

The chain recombines TRBV7-3 with TRBJ2-1; 12 nucleotides line up with TRBD1. The V and J ends lost 4 bases and 1 base, in that order; junction bases with no gene match: 2. Germline CDR1 SGHTA, CDR2 FQGTGA. The CDR3 has 16 amino acids. CDR3 in amino acids: CASSSGQGASYNEQFF. Here the CDR3 DNA reads TGTGCCAGCAGCTCGGGACAGGGGGCTTCCTACAATGAGCAGTTCTTC.

The gene calls are TRBV9 and TRBJ2-7; 15 bases fit TRBD2. Germline-derived CDR1 and CDR2 are SGDLS and YYNGEE. This CDR3 spans 16 amino acids. The V gene end was trimmed by 2 bases and the J gene end by 3 bases; junction bases not matched to a gene: 3. CDR3 loop: CASSVEGLAGGYEQYF. The CDR3 DNA reads as TGTGCCAGCAGCGTCGAGGGACTAGCGGGGGGCTACGAGCAGTACTTC.